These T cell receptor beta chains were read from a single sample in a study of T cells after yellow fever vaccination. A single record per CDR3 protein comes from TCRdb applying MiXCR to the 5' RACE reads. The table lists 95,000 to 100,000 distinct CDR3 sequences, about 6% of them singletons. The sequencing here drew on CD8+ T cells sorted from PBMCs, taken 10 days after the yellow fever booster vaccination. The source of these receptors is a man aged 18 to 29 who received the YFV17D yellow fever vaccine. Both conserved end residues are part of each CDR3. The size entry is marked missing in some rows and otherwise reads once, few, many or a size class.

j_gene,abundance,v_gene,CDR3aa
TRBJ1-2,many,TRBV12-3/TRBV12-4,CASSLQGALGYTF
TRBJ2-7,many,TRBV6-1,CAIWPGQATYEQYF
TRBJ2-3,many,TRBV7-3,CASSSLVAASTDTQYF
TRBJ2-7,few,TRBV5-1,CASSLTPTYEQYF
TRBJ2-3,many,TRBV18,CASSAQGADSTDTQYF
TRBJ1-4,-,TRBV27,CASRQGLGEKLFF
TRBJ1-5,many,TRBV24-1,CATSGLTVAGPQHF
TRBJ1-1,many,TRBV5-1,CARFVDRRGMNTEAFF
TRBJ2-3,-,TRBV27,CASKGWQLATDTQYF
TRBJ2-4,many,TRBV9,CASSLDGGGQNIQYF
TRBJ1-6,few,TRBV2,CATLGTVTYNSPLHF
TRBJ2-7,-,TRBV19,CASSIGDSYEQYF
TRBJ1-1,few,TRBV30,CAWSSGTEAFF
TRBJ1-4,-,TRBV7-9,CASSSGGIHEKLFF
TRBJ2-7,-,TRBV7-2,CASSQRDRGHEQYF
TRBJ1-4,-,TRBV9,CASSVDWANEKLFF
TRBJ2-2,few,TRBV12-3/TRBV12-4,CASSLSLAGRTGGELFF
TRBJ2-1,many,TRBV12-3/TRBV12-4,CASSFGGNEQFF
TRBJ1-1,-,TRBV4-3,CASSQDRKTGRKNTEAFF
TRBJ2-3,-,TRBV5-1,CASSLVGQGSTDTQYF
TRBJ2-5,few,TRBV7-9,CASSLIVGGQETQYF
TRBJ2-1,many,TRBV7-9,CASSFNREQFF
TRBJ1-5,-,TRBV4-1,CASSQDPGNQPQHF
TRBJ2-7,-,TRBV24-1,CATTEDRDRDYEQYF
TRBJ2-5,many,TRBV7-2,CASSSRVLKTEETQYF
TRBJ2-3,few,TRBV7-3,CASSPYPGASTDTQYF
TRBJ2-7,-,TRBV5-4,CASGQPGLLEQYF
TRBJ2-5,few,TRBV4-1,CASSQEYETSSAETQYF
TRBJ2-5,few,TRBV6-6,CASSYSVQRGGETQYF
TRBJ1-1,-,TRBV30,CAWSEGPGGFTEAFF
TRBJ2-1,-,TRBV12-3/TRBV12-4,CASRIGGNEQFF
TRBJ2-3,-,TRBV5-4,CASSLEAGTDTQYF
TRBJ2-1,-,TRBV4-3,CASSHGLAGFNEQFF
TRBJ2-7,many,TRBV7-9,CASSLPRAADYEQYF
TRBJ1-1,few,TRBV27,CASSLRGYRLNTEAFF
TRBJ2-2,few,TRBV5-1,CASSFDMSGRTGELFF
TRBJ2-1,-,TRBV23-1,CASRPLGRLNEQFF
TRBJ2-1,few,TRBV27,CASSLALAGGFGEQFF
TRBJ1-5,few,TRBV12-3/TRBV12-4,CASSPESTGGGQPQHF
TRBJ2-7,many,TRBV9,CASSRGTGAYEQYF